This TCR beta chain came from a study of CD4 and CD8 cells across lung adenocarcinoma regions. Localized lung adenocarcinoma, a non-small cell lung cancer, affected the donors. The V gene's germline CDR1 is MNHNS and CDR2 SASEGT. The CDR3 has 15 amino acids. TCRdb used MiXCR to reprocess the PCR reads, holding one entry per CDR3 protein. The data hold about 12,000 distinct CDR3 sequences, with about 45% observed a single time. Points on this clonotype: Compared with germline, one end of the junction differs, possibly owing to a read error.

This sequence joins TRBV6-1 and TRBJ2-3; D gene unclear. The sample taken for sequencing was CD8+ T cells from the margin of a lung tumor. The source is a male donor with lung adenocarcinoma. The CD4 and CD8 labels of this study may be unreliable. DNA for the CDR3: TGTGCCAGCAGTGAATGGCCCCTCCTCAAAAATACGCAGTATTTC. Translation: CASSEWPLLKNTQYF.